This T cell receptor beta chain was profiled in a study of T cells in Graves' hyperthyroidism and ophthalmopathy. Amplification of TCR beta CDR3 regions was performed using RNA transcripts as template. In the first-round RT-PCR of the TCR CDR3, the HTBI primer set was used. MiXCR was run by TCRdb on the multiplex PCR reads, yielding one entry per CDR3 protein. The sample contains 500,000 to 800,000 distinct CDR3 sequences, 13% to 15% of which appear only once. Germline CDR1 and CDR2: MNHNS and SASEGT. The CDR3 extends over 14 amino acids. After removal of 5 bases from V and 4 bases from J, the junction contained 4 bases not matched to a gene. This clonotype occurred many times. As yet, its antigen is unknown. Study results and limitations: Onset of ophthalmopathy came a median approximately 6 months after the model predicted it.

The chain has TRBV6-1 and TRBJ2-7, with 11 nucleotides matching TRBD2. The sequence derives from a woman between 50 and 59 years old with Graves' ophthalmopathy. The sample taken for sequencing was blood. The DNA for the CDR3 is TGTGCCAGCAGTTCCGGGACTAGCGGTTACGAGCAGTACTTC. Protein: CASSSGTSGYEQYF.